This T cell receptor beta chain was sequenced in a study of blood T cells in healthy people across ages. The wider study: Template switching recovered approximately one barcoded beta molecule for every two T cells.

CDR3 size: 12 residues. Germline loops: CDR1 SQVTM, CDR2 ANQGSEA. The junction had 5 bases not matched to a gene; V was cut back by 5 bases and J by 7 bases. With a J-beta primer mix and a sample-barcoded 5' primer, a second PCR ran about 7 to 11 cycles. Unique molecular identifiers of 12 random nucleotides labeled each cDNA. Every individual sample yielded 2.5 million or more paired-end reads (each containing CDR3). TCRdb called the 5' RACE reads again in MiXCR, with one record for every CDR3 protein. The sample records around 1.7 million distinct CDR3 sequences, 28% being singletons. This clonotype originated in a woman under 40 in good health. The chain couples TRBV29-1 to TRBJ2-5; the match to TRBD1 covers 9 bases. Sequences were obtained from blood. The CDR3 loop reads CSVSDRGGTQYF. The CDR3 DNA is TGCAGCGTTTCGGACAGGGGCGGGACCCAGTACTTC.